These T cell receptor beta chains were read from a single sample in a study of CD8 T cells in ankylosing spondylitis. MiXCR, run by TCRdb on the 5' RACE reads, gives a single entry per CDR3 protein. This table has 130,000 or so distinct CDR3 sequences, roughly a sixth appearing once. The sequencing sample was made of blood, either unsorted or a sorted T cell fraction (not recorded which). These receptor sequences come from a male donor with ankylosing spondylitis. The CDR3 runs from the conserved cysteine through the conserved F or W. The D gene is left open where the match is weak. Size tells how often a clone was seen (once, few, many) or the class of an expanded clone, and some rows leave it out.

CDR3aa: CASTQDRSGTGELFF; CDR3nt: TGTGCCAGCACCCAAGATAGATCGGGCACCGGGGAGCTGTTTTTT; d_gene: .; v_gene: TRBV6-1; abundance: .; j_gene: TRBJ2-2
CDR3aa: CASSSAASYEQYF; CDR3nt: TGTGCCAGTAGTAGTGCGGCTTCCTACGAGCAGTACTTC; d_gene: .; v_gene: TRBV19; abundance: few; j_gene: TRBJ2-7
CDR3aa: CASSLDPTQVYGYTF; CDR3nt: TGTGCCAGCAGCTTGGACCCAACTCAGGTGTATGGCTACACCTTC; d_gene: .; v_gene: TRBV5-6; abundance: .; j_gene: TRBJ1-2
CDR3aa: CASSQVWTEQYF; CDR3nt: TGTGCCAGCAGCCAAGTGTGGACCGAGCAGTACTTC; d_gene: .; v_gene: TRBV14; abundance: .; j_gene: TRBJ2-7
CDR3aa: CASSGGRASRGGEKLFF; CDR3nt: TGTGCCAGCAGTGGGGGGAGGGCCTCACGTGGCGGTGAAAAACTGTTTTTT; d_gene: .; v_gene: TRBV12-3/TRBV12-4; abundance: .; j_gene: TRBJ1-4
CDR3aa: CASTRTGETQYF; CDR3nt: TGTGCCAGCACACGGACAGGGGAGACCCAGTACTTC; d_gene: TRBD1; v_gene: TRBV12-3/TRBV12-4; abundance: .; j_gene: TRBJ2-5
CDR3aa: CASSPSLNTEAFF; CDR3nt: TGTGCCAGCAGCCCGAGCCTGAACACTGAAGCTTTCTTT; d_gene: .; v_gene: TRBV7-8; abundance: .; j_gene: TRBJ1-1
CDR3aa: CASSLGTRANEQFF; CDR3nt: TGTGCCAGCAGTTTAGGGACCAGAGCCAATGAGCAGTTCTTC; d_gene: .; v_gene: TRBV27; abundance: many; j_gene: TRBJ2-1
CDR3aa: CASSSPGLDLYF; CDR3nt: TGTGCCAGCAGTTCGCCCGGACTAGATCTTTACTTC; d_gene: TRBD2; v_gene: TRBV27; abundance: .; j_gene: TRBJ2-4
CDR3aa: CASSEVGGTLFF; CDR3nt: TGTGCCAGCAGTGAAGTGGGAGGGACTCTGTTTTTT; d_gene: .; v_gene: TRBV25-1; abundance: few; j_gene: TRBJ1-4
CDR3aa: CASSSDGYEQYF; CDR3nt: TGTGCCAGCAGTTCCGACGGCTACGAGCAGTACTTC; d_gene: .; v_gene: TRBV27; abundance: few; j_gene: TRBJ2-7
CDR3aa: CASSLLDRGSEAFF; CDR3nt: TGTGCCAGCAGCCTACTCGACCGTGGGTCTGAAGCTTTCTTT; d_gene: .; v_gene: TRBV13; abundance: .; j_gene: TRBJ1-1
CDR3aa: CAISDSGQGPGNTIYF; CDR3nt: TGTGCCATCAGTGATTCCGGACAAGGCCCTGGAAACACCATATATTTT; d_gene: .; v_gene: TRBV10-3; abundance: .; j_gene: TRBJ1-3
CDR3aa: CASRHTGGDSPLHF; CDR3nt: TGTGCCAGCAGACATACAGGGGGAGATTCACCCCTCCACTTT; d_gene: TRBD1; v_gene: TRBV4-2; abundance: .; j_gene: TRBJ1-6
CDR3aa: CASSQGSQETQYF; CDR3nt: TGTGCCAGCAGCCAAGGGAGCCAAGAGACCCAGTACTTC; d_gene: .; v_gene: TRBV16; abundance: .; j_gene: TRBJ2-5
CDR3aa: CSAHPWGGRSSYNEQFF; CDR3nt: TGCAGTGCCCATCCCTGGGGCGGGAGGAGCTCCTACAATGAGCAGTTCTTC; d_gene: TRBD2; v_gene: TRBV20-1; abundance: .; j_gene: TRBJ2-1
CDR3aa: CASSQRTSGSLYEQYF; CDR3nt: TGTGCCAGCAGTCAACGCACTAGCGGGAGTCTATACGAGCAGTACTTC; d_gene: TRBD2; v_gene: TRBV12-3/TRBV12-4; abundance: .; j_gene: TRBJ2-7
CDR3aa: CASSSGVSSYNSPLHF; CDR3nt: TGTGCCAGCAGTTCCGGGGTTAGCTCCTATAATTCACCCCTCCACTTT; d_gene: .; v_gene: TRBV6-5; abundance: few; j_gene: TRBJ1-6
CDR3aa: CASSLYGHLSYEQYF; CDR3nt: TGTGCCAGCAGCTTATATGGACACCTGAGCTACGAGCAGTACTTC; d_gene: .; v_gene: TRBV7-9; abundance: .; j_gene: TRBJ2-7
CDR3aa: CASSQDLMGLAGEISSYEQYF; CDR3nt: TGCGCCAGCAGCCAAGATCTAATGGGACTAGCGGGAGAGATCAGCTCCTACGAGCAGTACTTC; d_gene: TRBD2; v_gene: TRBV4-1; abundance: few; j_gene: TRBJ2-7
CDR3aa: CASSPRTPQETQYF; CDR3nt: TGTGCCAGTAGTCCCCGGACCCCCCAAGAGACCCAGTACTTC; d_gene: .; v_gene: TRBV19; abundance: .; j_gene: TRBJ2-5
CDR3aa: CASSLASFTQYF; CDR3nt: TGTGCCAGCAGCCTCGCCTCATTTACCCAGTACTTC; d_gene: .; v_gene: TRBV7-9; abundance: few; j_gene: TRBJ2-5
CDR3aa: CASSLDRARGSNQPQHF; CDR3nt: TGTGCCAGCAGCTTAGACAGGGCTAGAGGGAGCAATCAGCCCCAGCATTTT; d_gene: .; v_gene: TRBV7-8; abundance: few; j_gene: TRBJ1-5
CDR3aa: CSARDRLNQPQHF; CDR3nt: TGCAGTGCTCGGGACAGACTAAATCAGCCCCAGCATTTT; d_gene: TRBD1; v_gene: TRBV20-1; abundance: few; j_gene: TRBJ1-5
CDR3aa: CASSLALAGVEQYF; CDR3nt: TGCGCCAGCAGCTTGGCACTAGCGGGAGTTGAGCAGTACTTC; d_gene: TRBD2; v_gene: TRBV5-1; abundance: .; j_gene: TRBJ2-7
CDR3aa: CASSQEEGLASEQFF; CDR3nt: TGTGCCAGCAGCCAAGAAGAAGGACTAGCCTCCGAGCAGTTCTTC; d_gene: TRBD2; v_gene: TRBV3-1; abundance: once; j_gene: TRBJ2-1
CDR3aa: CASSSRQGSYEQYF; CDR3nt: TGTGCCAGCAGCTCCCGACAGGGTTCCTACGAGCAGTACTTC; d_gene: TRBD1; v_gene: TRBV27; abundance: .; j_gene: TRBJ2-7
CDR3aa: CASSQDLGAYEQYF; CDR3nt: TGCGCCAGCAGCCAAGATCTTGGCGCATACGAGCAGTACTTC; d_gene: .; v_gene: TRBV4-3; abundance: few; j_gene: TRBJ2-7
CDR3aa: CASSVGKADRSMNTEAFF; CDR3nt: TGTGCCAGCAGCGTCGGCAAAGCGGACAGGAGTATGAACACTGAAGCTTTCTTT; d_gene: TRBD1; v_gene: TRBV11-1; abundance: few; j_gene: TRBJ1-1
CDR3aa: CSAPGTGGLDEQFF; CDR3nt: TGCAGCGCCCCGGGGACAGGGGGCTTGGATGAGCAGTTCTTC; d_gene: TRBD1; v_gene: TRBV29-1; abundance: .; j_gene: TRBJ2-1
CDR3aa: CASSDRLAGDIYEQYF; CDR3nt: TGTGCCAGCAGTGACCGCCTAGCGGGAGACATCTACGAGCAGTACTTC; d_gene: TRBD2; v_gene: TRBV2; abundance: .; j_gene: TRBJ2-7